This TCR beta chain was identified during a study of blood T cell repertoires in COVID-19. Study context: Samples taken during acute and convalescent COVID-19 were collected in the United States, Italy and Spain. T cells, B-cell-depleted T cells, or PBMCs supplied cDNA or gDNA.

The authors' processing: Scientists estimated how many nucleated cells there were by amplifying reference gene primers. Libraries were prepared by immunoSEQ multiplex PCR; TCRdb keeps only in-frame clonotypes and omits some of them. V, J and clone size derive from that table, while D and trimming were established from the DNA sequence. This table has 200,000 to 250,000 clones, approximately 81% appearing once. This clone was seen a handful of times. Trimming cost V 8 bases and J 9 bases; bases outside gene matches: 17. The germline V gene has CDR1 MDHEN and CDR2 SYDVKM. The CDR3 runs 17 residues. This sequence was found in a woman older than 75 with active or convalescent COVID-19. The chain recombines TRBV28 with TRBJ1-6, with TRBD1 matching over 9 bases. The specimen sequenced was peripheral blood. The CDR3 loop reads CASLTRDRVVYGSPLHF. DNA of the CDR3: TGTGCCAGCCTCACCCGGGACAGGGTGGTTTATGGTTCACCCCTCCACTTT.